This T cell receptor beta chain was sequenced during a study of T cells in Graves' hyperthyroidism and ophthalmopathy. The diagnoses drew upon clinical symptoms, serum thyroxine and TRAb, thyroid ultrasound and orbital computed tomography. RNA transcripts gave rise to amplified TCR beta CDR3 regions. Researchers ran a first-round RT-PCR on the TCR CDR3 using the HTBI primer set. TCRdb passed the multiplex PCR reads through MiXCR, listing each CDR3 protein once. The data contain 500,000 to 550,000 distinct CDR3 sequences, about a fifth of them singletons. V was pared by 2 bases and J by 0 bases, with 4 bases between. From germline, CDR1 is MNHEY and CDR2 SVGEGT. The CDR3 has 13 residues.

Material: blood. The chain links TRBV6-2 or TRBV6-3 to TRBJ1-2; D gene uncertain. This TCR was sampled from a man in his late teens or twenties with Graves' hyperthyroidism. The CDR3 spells CASSYASNYGYTF. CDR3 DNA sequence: TGTGCCAGCAGTTACGCATCTAACTATGGCTACACCTTC.